The present TCR beta chain was sequenced within a study of human T cells and chemical hapten exposure. Noted time point: patch test 1, 2 weeks after DPC sensitization. Treatment reported: therapeutic diphenylcyclopropenone sensitization with weekly scalp DPC. At every patch-test visit, blood was drawn before the patch test was applied. Extraction yielded total RNA from whole blood (unfractionated). Trimming stripped 1 base from V and 4 bases from J, with 16 bases between. From germline, CDR1 is SGHRS and CDR2 YFSETQ. This CDR3 has 16 residues. This clonotype turned up a few times. Antigen specificity is unknown. The study, taken as a whole, reports: Among TCRs, those above 1 in 1000 frequency were unaffected by DPC sensitization.

Original data processing: The number of TCRs in each sample had a median of about 96,000 and spanned roughly 23,224 to 700,000. Via MiXCR, TCRdb re-called the RACE reads, giving one row per CDR3 protein. The V and J calls here are based on TCRdb, not the publication. The table records around 190,000 distinct CDR3 sequences, approximately 20% of them present only once. The V gene is TRBV5-1, the J gene TRBJ2-3, with D maybe TRBD1 (5 bases). The TCR originated in a woman between 50 and 59 years old with alopecia areata. Some clones in this sample may be carry-over from other donors' samples. Sample: whole blood, taken in connection with sensitization to the hapten diphenylcyclopropenone (DPC). The CDR3 here is CASSLLPTLGADTQYF. The CDR3 nucleotides read TGCGCCAGCAGCTTGCTGCCTACCCTAGGGGCAGATACGCAGTATTTT.